This T cell receptor (beta chain) was found in a study of cytomegalovirus exposure and HLA in healthy donors (dated by TCRdb to 2016 to 2017). Background for the entire study: In an earlier analysis of approximately 640 of the donors, roughly 300 Gb of sequence data and 117 million unique TCR beta sequences from about 180 million T cells were reported. Approximately 310 gigabases of sequencing data and around 88 million unique TCR sequences made up an early release that covered about 640 HLA-typed donors. The genetic ancestry cluster associated with self-reported Caucasian donors included 81% of the approximately 410 genotyped donors. The study aimed to test whether cataloging public T cell receptors could reveal signatures of past pathogen exposure. The T cell repertoires of several hundred subjects were profiled by immunosequencing and related to cytomegalovirus serostatus. A separate validation cohort of over 95 different subjects was used in addition to the roughly 670-subject first cohort. High-throughput TCR immunosequencing, statistical association of individual TCRs with disease status, and machine learning were combined to predict cytomegalovirus infection status. In a later analysis, previously published TCR beta repertoires from hundreds of donors were re-analyzed and high-resolution HLA genotyping was added so that TCR occurrence patterns could be studied. Rather than using new phenotypic data, the later analysis identified candidate immune exposures from TCR beta sequences and from how often those sequences occurred across donors. An earlier analysis of several hundred of the donors used high-throughput TCR beta sequencing to judge whether each TCR beta V gene segment behaved as functional or pseudogenic. Donor age, sex, ethnicity and CMV serostatus were compiled together with the repertoire data. In a later genetic analysis, genome-wide SNP genotypes for about 55% of the 666 donors were used, and that subset was treated as a discovery cohort. All discovery cohort repertoires had been generated using a single sequencing platform. HLA typing included class I and class II loci at four-digit resolution. The number of typed donors differed by locus: roughly 629-640 for A, B, C, DRB1 and DQB1; 522 for DQA1; over 600 for DPA1; and roughly 470 for DPB1. Four or five DR-DQ haplotypes were treated as single units for association and clustering because of strong linkage in the cohort. Among 398 genotyped donors of the cohort, an average of around 240,000 unique TCR beta nucleotide sequences were sequenced per donor, around 18% of them non-productive. General study outcomes and caveats: A further reported finding was that TCR beta sequences accurately predicted the HLA-A and HLA-B alleles for most subjects in the first cohort. In both the original and validation cohorts, the classifier was reported to diagnose cytomegalovirus status with high specificity and sensitivity. The study listed approximately 160 TCR beta chains as associated with cytomegalovirus. Most CMV-associated TCR beta chains appeared to be HLA-restricted in a later analysis, and the HLA associations seemed to be driven largely by CMV exposure. In an earlier analysis of more than 500 of the donors, most TCR beta V segments appeared in productive rearrangements about 87% or about 30% of the time, broadly matching IMGT annotations. A cluster of highly shared sequence variants was judged likely to represent a technical artifact of the sequencing pipeline. Compared with the roughly 700-donor mean, donors in an Asian-associated ancestry cluster had fewer N-insertions in productive TCRs, according to a later genetic analysis. Compared with equally common non-associated chains, HLA-associated TCR beta chains in a later analysis were more clonally expanded and had lower generation probabilities. Strong co-occurrence of HLA alleles, especially DR and DQ, made assigning TCR associations to individual alleles difficult. In vitro tests confirmed that three of the cytomegalovirus-associated TCR beta chains recognize cytomegalovirus antigens. Because counts were too low, around 17 rarely observed V segments, including chromosome 9 orphons, were left out of the earlier analysis of roughly 600 of the donors. In a later analysis, several top co-occurrence clusters were reported to appear linked to parvovirus B19, influenza, CMV and Epstein-Barr virus. The only immune exposure information available for the cohort was CMV serostatus. Some IMGT-functional V segments, including TRBV6-2 and TRBV6-3, could not be told apart with the 87-base-pair reads, so those segments were excluded. Across donors, most TCR sequences were observed very rarely, whereas some public TCRs were present in many individuals. Roughly uniform sequencing depth across donors was assumed in presence/absence analyses, although this assumption may not hold. The authors suggested that the approach could potentially be generalized to other disease states and immunological phenotypes. In a later analysis, some 18,000 TCR beta sequences were associated with specific HLA alleles at a false discovery rate of 0.05. Because some donors lacked HLA typing at each locus, the association tests relied only on the typed subset. A later analysis found that TCR association rates varied across HLA loci, with DRB1 alleles showing the most associated TCRs and HLA-C alleles the fewest. In this cohort, only TCR beta chains were sequenced, and detectable features were limited by the absence of alpha or paired-chain data. Linkage disequilibrium might explain the correlated functional status among segregating V segments, but an unknown experimental factor could not be ruled out. In a later genetic analysis, a missense DCLRE1C variant was associated with V-gene and J-gene trimming of TCR beta chains, and the association was replicated in an independent cohort.

Its CDR3 holds 19 amino acids, cysteine through phenylalanine. Only the CDR3 region is kept as DNA, spanning 57 bases read in frame from base 1. CDR1 and CDR2, per the germline V gene (reference sequence), are GTSNPN and SVGIG. The germline V and J ends show losses of 0 bases and 3 bases respectively, and no gene match explains 19 bases of the junction. The cohort consisted of some 730 healthy bone marrow donors. All cohort members were sampled while nominally healthy, although unrecorded immune exposures were likely present. The donor was CMV seronegative and belonged to the group of under 400 seronegative cohort members. A peripheral blood sample was provided by each donor, and peripheral blood mononuclear cells were used for TCR beta sequencing. Genomic DNA extraction from the blood cell samples was performed with the Qiagen DNeasy Blood Extraction Kit. For this clone: Its recognized antigen is unknown. Within one base of it there is no much larger clone, and no base qualities were kept.

The library was obtained by the immunoSEQ multiplex PCR assay. The multiplex PCR relied on a mix of 60 forward primers for TCR Vbeta segments and 13 reverse primers for TCR Jbeta segments. The CDR3 region of rearranged TCR beta genes was amplified from genomic DNA with a multiplex PCR assay. The Illumina HiSeq System was used to sequence the amplified TCR beta libraries as 87-base-pair reads. The study's processing was this. Across the roughly 640 repertoires, a later analysis counted 78 million or so unique TCR beta chains, around 11 million of which were shared by at least two donors. Raw reads were error-corrected and collapsed into unique sequences by a nearest-neighbor algorithm in which closely related sequences were merged to remove PCR and sequencing errors. To assign V, D and J gene segments, CDR3 sequences were aligned to IMGT reference sequences. For a sequence to be retained, a match of at least six nucleotides to both a V gene segment and a J gene segment was required. Rearrangements were called productive when the CDR3 lacked stop codons and stayed in frame with V and J; all others were non-productive. CDR3 was defined according to IMGT convention as the region running from the second conserved V-encoded cysteine to the conserved J-encoded phenylalanine. In an earlier analysis of around 600 of the donors, sequences lacking an unambiguous match to a single V gene segment were excluded. In an earlier analysis of approximately 590 of the donors, a V segment was called functional when productive rearrangements were above 56.7%, and segregating when the standard deviation between donors exceeded 5%. To diagnose cytomegalovirus status from the catalog of TCR beta chain sequences, a statistical classification framework was built. In a later analysis, TCR nucleotide sequences were compared against IMGT/GENE-DB human TR gene sequences so that V and J genes could be assigned. The TCRdist pipeline was used in a later analysis to assign CDR3 sequences and most-parsimonious VDJ recombination scenarios. In a later analysis, each TCR beta chain was defined by its CDR3 amino acid sequence together with its V-gene family, and reads without a unique V-gene family were excluded. To address suspected cross-contamination and a sequencing artifact, a later analysis removed around 590 highly shared, low-generation-probability nucleotide sequences. For each public chain, a later analysis derived a clonal expansion index from normalized ranks of inferred template counts within each repertoire. In a later analysis, generation probabilities were computed with a VDJ recombination model fitted to out-of-frame rearrangements, and the resulting probabilities were checked against IGoR. In a later analysis, hypergeometric tests were used to score TCR-TCR, TCR-HLA and TCR-CMV co-occurrence, with a repertoire-size bias correction applied to TCR pairs. In a later analysis, false discovery rates were estimated by permuting HLA or CMV assignments 20 times. In a later analysis, co-occurring TCRs were grouped using DBSCAN, with TCRdist sequence similarity added in when clustering inside HLA-allele-positive subsets. Repertoires with fewer than 30,000 or more than 120,000 public chains, plus five repertoires with anomalous nucleotide sharing, were excluded from co-occurrence clustering. TCRdb took this table from immuneACCESS and kept in-frame rearrangements with V and J called. Such tables lack part of the clones; where checked against another copy, unresolved V genes explain under half of the gap, and the rest is unexplained. V, J and clone size are taken as reported in that table, and D and trimming were inferred from the DNA itself. The sample has more than 150,000 clones on record, roughly 80% of them singletons. The ten largest account for about 0.39% of the sample.

The sample was PBMCs. The rearranged segments are TRBV30 and TRBJ1-1, with 7 bases matching TRBD1. This clonotype was sampled from a boy younger than 10 in good health and CMV-seronegative. The CDR3 region: CAWSVLSSRGSVRDTEAFF. The nucleotide sequence reads TGTGCCTGGAGTGTATTATCATCCAGGGGGTCAGTTCGGGACACTGAAGCTTTCTTT.